Included here is one TCR beta chain sequence, with context. This entry belongs to a study of blood T cell repertoires in COVID-19. The overall study: The samples span acute and convalescent COVID-19 from the United States, Italy and Spain. The cDNA or gDNA used as material had been derived from T cells, B-cell-depleted T cells, or PBMCs.

The CDR3 sequence is 13 residues long. Trimming cost V 2 bases and J 7 bases, with 9 bases left between them. The germline gives CDR1 SNHLY, CDR2 FYNNEI. In the study's own analysis: By means of reference gene primer amplification, nucleated cell counts were estimated. Clones were read by immunoSEQ multiplex PCR, and TCRdb kept only the in-frame ones, dropping some. The V and J calls and clone size come from that table; D and trimming were worked out from the DNA. The sample records 140,000 to 150,000 clones, around nine tenths being singletons. The rearrangement joins TRBV2 to TRBJ1-5, with D perhaps TRBD1 (5 bases). The sequencing input was peripheral blood. The receptor was derived from a woman aged 50 to 65 with acute or convalescent COVID-19. In DNA form, the CDR3 reads TGTGCCAGCAGTGAATGGGGCCGGCAGCCCCAGCATTTT. It encodes CASSEWGRQPQHF.